The rows below give T cell receptor beta chains drawn from one sample of a study of Ad26.COV2.S vaccination and SARS-CoV-2 variants. The data were produced by immunoSEQ multiplex PCR, yet TCRdb's version contains in-frame clones alone and is incomplete. The sample records 200,000 to 300,000 clones, around 89% being singletons. The sequencing here drew on peripheral blood, taken in a trial of Ad26.COV2.S vaccine versus placebo. These receptors all come from a person aged 18 to 65 who received the Ad26.COV2.S COVID-19 vaccine or a placebo. Both conserved end residues are part of each CDR3. Expanded clones are given a class, and other clones once, few, many or no size at all.

clone size: -; J gene: TRBJ2-4; V gene: TRBV28; CDR3 protein: CASSFDRGGKNIQYF
clone size: -; J gene: TRBJ2-7; V gene: TRBV7-3; CDR3 protein: CASSLRNTYEQYF
clone size: once; J gene: TRBJ2-3; V gene: TRBV5-5; CDR3 protein: CASSPKGLALRTQYF
clone size: once; J gene: TRBJ2-7; V gene: TRBV2; CDR3 protein: CASRTLTGAGEQYF
clone size: -; J gene: TRBJ2-7; V gene: TRBV7-8; CDR3 protein: CASSLARIGSTYEQYF
clone size: -; J gene: TRBJ1-1; V gene: TRBV10-3; CDR3 protein: CAISSLTGTTEAFF
clone size: -; J gene: TRBJ2-7; V gene: TRBV10-3; CDR3 protein: CAISESDRDQQYF
clone size: -; J gene: TRBJ2-5; V gene: TRBV20-1; CDR3 protein: CSASGTSGGRGQETQYF
clone size: -; J gene: TRBJ1-2; V gene: TRBV28; CDR3 protein: CASAGRDYGYTF
clone size: -; J gene: TRBJ1-1; V gene: TRBV7-2; CDR3 protein: CASSLHLDRGPEAFF
clone size: -; J gene: TRBJ2-7; V gene: TRBV28; CDR3 protein: CASSTMGLAGNEQYF
clone size: few; J gene: TRBJ1-5; V gene: TRBV4-2; CDR3 protein: CASSAGQGANNQPQHF
clone size: -; J gene: TRBJ1-6; V gene: TRBV6-5; CDR3 protein: CASSRTWGNSPLHF
clone size: -; J gene: TRBJ1-2; V gene: TRBV4-1; CDR3 protein: CASSQESQGAINGYTF
clone size: -; J gene: TRBJ1-2; V gene: TRBV15; CDR3 protein: CATSRNNRGDGYTF
clone size: -; J gene: TRBJ1-4; V gene: TRBV28; CDR3 protein: CASREDTSGGKLFF
clone size: -; J gene: TRBJ1-1; V gene: TRBV27; CDR3 protein: CASSFRTGTYTEAFF
clone size: -; J gene: TRBJ2-2; V gene: TRBV11-1; CDR3 protein: CASSSRTSGRTGELFF
clone size: -; J gene: TRBJ2-1; V gene: TRBV13; CDR3 protein: CASSRNFGNEQFF
clone size: -; J gene: TRBJ1-2; V gene: TRBV6-4; CDR3 protein: CASSDLGQGVRGYTF
clone size: -; J gene: TRBJ1-2; V gene: TRBV2; CDR3 protein: CASAGGVLANYGYTF
clone size: -; J gene: TRBJ2-1; V gene: TRBV28; CDR3 protein: CASRGPPWRGGANEQFF
clone size: few; J gene: TRBJ1-5; V gene: TRBV6-5; CDR3 protein: CATRQGIIMGSQHF
clone size: -; J gene: TRBJ2-7; V gene: TRBV19; CDR3 protein: CASSIDLDSYEQYF
clone size: -; J gene: TRBJ2-1; V gene: TRBV7-6; CDR3 protein: CASSQVLANEQFF
clone size: -; J gene: TRBJ1-2; V gene: TRBV6-2/TRBV6-3; CDR3 protein: CASSYSPPGLSIADGYTF
clone size: -; J gene: TRBJ2-1; V gene: TRBV3-1/TRBV3-2; CDR3 protein: CASSPPGRGVIDNEQFF
clone size: -; J gene: TRBJ2-3; V gene: TRBV24-1; CDR3 protein: CATSDPGTSGGPRTDTQYF
clone size: -; J gene: TRBJ2-1; V gene: TRBV9; CDR3 protein: CASSVVLGNEQFF
clone size: -; J gene: TRBJ1-3; V gene: TRBV6-6; CDR3 protein: CAGGGLSSGNTIYF
clone size: -; J gene: TRBJ2-5; V gene: TRBV18; CDR3 protein: CASSPLFTGDQETQYF
clone size: -; J gene: TRBJ2-1; V gene: TRBV5-5; CDR3 protein: CASNLHGEYYNEQFF
clone size: -; J gene: TRBJ2-7; V gene: TRBV6-5; CDR3 protein: CASSYQQGTGPYEQYF
clone size: few; J gene: TRBJ1-1; V gene: TRBV6-2/TRBV6-3; CDR3 protein: CASSYRWDEAFF
clone size: -; J gene: TRBJ1-1; V gene: TRBV10-3; CDR3 protein: CAIREQPNTEAFF
clone size: -; J gene: TRBJ2-3; V gene: TRBV28; CDR3 protein: CASTLGGLNTDTQYF
clone size: few; J gene: TRBJ2-2; V gene: TRBV12-5; CDR3 protein: CASGIGGELFF
clone size: -; J gene: TRBJ2-5; V gene: TRBV7-8; CDR3 protein: CASSLALAGQETQYF
clone size: -; J gene: TRBJ2-3; V gene: TRBV2; CDR3 protein: CASGEVVVADTQYF
clone size: -; J gene: TRBJ1-1; V gene: TRBV30; CDR3 protein: CAWSSGRGGYTEAFF
clone size: -; J gene: TRBJ2-5; V gene: TRBV19; CDR3 protein: CASSTRGLETQYF
clone size: -; J gene: TRBJ2-3; V gene: TRBV28; CDR3 protein: CASSKDSFTDTQYF
clone size: once; J gene: TRBJ1-5; V gene: TRBV2; CDR3 protein: CASRLDRGENQPQHF
clone size: -; J gene: TRBJ1-4; V gene: TRBV27; CDR3 protein: CASSLAGGSATNEKLFF
clone size: -; J gene: TRBJ2-2; V gene: TRBV12-5; CDR3 protein: CASGLEAGELFF
clone size: -; J gene: TRBJ2-1; V gene: TRBV19; CDR3 protein: CASSIASFSYNEQFF
clone size: -; J gene: TRBJ2-7; V gene: TRBV27; CDR3 protein: CASSLQGSYEQYF